This entry lists 18 T cell receptor beta chains sequenced from one sample in a study of cytomegalovirus exposure and HLA in healthy donors. The PCR used 60 Vbeta and 13 Jbeta primers. Assay used: immunoSEQ multiplex PCR; TCRdb lists only in-frame clones, some missing. The sample carries 150,000 to 200,000 clones, 80% recorded once. The sample consisted of PBMCs. All receptors derive from a woman aged 50 to 65 in good health and CMV-seropositive.

The V and J genes are TRBV9 and TRBJ2-7, with 8 bases identical to TRBD1. The CDR3 has 15 amino acids. The V and J ends lost 3 bases and 6 bases, in that order; junction bases with no gene match: 11. Germline CDR1 is SGDLS and CDR2 is YYNGEE. The CDR3 bases are TGTGCCAGCAGCGCCCCGACAGGGGTCCCGTCCGAGCAGTACTTC. Protein: CASSAPTGVPSEQYF.

The chain couples TRBV6-6 to TRBJ2-1; 8 nucleotides line up with TRBD2. Germline CDR1 is MNHNY and CDR2 is SVGAGI (reference sequence). V lost 3 bases and J lost 5; bases outside the gene matches: 6. This CDR3 is built from 15 residues. CDR3 region: CASSYSTSGNNEQFF. CDR3 bases: TGTGCCAGCAGTTATAGCACTAGCGGTAACAATGAGCAGTTCTTC.

This clone was seen a few times. The chain recombines TRBV7-9 with TRBJ2-1; 13 bases map to TRBD2. The CDR3 is made up of 17 amino acids. Germline values: CDR1 SEHNR, CDR2 FQNEAQ (reference sequence). J lost 1 base, V lost 4 bases, and 4 bases had no gene match. Here the CDR3 DNA reads TGTGCCAGCAGCTCCGGGACTAGCGGGATTTCCTACAATGAGCAGTTCTTC. This codes for CASSSGTSGISYNEQFF.

The sample holds a few counts of this clone. V and J are TRBV30 and TRBJ1-1, with TRBD1 as a possible D gene (6 bases). Trimming cost V 8 bases and J 7 bases, with 14 bases left between them. This CDR3 region has 11 residues. Germline CDR1 and CDR2: GTSNPN and SVGIG (reference sequence). DNA of the CDR3: TGTGCCCGTCGACAGGCCTATGAAGCTTTCTTT. It yields the protein CARRQAYEAFF. Using reference TRBV30 and TRBJ1-1 for the parts outside the CDR3, the full variable domain is SQTIHQWPATLVQPVGSPLSLECTVEGTSNPNLYWYRQAAGRGLQLLFYSVGIGQISSEVPQNLSASRPQDRQFILSSKKLLLSDSGFYLCARRQAYEAFFGQGTRLTVV.

The chain recombines TRBV5-1 with TRBJ1-1, with D perhaps TRBD1 (6 bases). V gave up 0 bases and J gave up 0 bases, with 15 bases separating them. Germline CDR1 SGHRS, CDR2 YFSETQ. The CDR3 spans 17 residues. The CDR3 nucleotides read TGCGCCAGCAGCTTGGCCGGGACACCTGACATGAACACTGAAGCTTTCTTT. Residues: CASSLAGTPDMNTEAFF.

Details on this clone: Other DNA sequences within the sample encode an identical CDR3. The chain is built from TRBV18 and TRBJ1-2; D gene uncertain. V dropped 3 bases and J dropped 1 base, with 6 bases sitting between them. The CDR3 runs 13 residues. CDR1 and CDR2 from the germline V gene are KGHSH and LQKENI. The CDR3 protein is CASSPEGNYGYTF. CDR3 in DNA: TGTGCCAGCTCACCCGAGGGTAACTATGGCTACACCTTC.

V gene TRBV5-1 combines with J gene TRBJ1-1; D gene unclear. CDR3 length: 15 amino acids. Germline CDR1 SGHRS, CDR2 YFSETQ. V was pared by 1 base and J by 3 bases, with 13 bases between. DNA for the CDR3: TGCGCCAGCAGCTTGTCGGGGTCTGCGGACACTGAAGCTTTCTTT. It yields the protein CASSLSGSADTEAFF.

In its sample, this clone was seen a few times. Sequence at one end of the junction differs from germline and may be a read error. J is TRBJ1-1 and V is TRBV7-9; 7 bases are shared with TRBD1. The CDR3 is 15 residues long. Germline V gene data show CDR1 as SEHNR and CDR2 as FQNEAQ (reference sequence). This CDR3 is CSSSQGQFQDTEAFF. CDR3 sequence (DNA): TGTTCCAGCAGCCAGGGACAGTTCCAGGACACTGAAGCTTTCTTT.

This chain uses TRBV11-2 with TRBJ1-4, with TRBD1 identical over 7 bases. The CDR3 has 14 residues. Losses at the gene ends were 5 bases for V and 3 bases for J; bases not matched to a gene: 3. CDR1 and CDR2 from the germline V gene are SGHAT and FQNNGV. CDR3 coding DNA: TGTGCCAGCAGCCTAGGACAGGCTAATGAAAAACTGTTTTTT. Its protein product is CASSLGQANEKLFF.

This clone has a single count. The chain has TRBV11-3 and TRBJ2-1; D is possibly TRBD2 (5 bases). Germline values: CDR1 SGHNT, CDR2 YENEEA. The germline V and J ends were trimmed by 6 bases and 0 bases, with 6 bases remaining between them. CDR3 length: 13 amino acids. The CDR3 DNA reads as TGTGCCAGCAGTACTAGCTCCTACAATGAGCAGTTCTTC. The encoded protein is CASSTSSYNEQFF. The complete variable domain, with remaining parts taken from reference TRBV11-3 and TRBJ2-1, reads EAGVVQSPRYKIIEKKQPVAFWCNPISGHNTLYWYLQNLGQGPELLIRYENEEAVDDSQLPKDRFSAERLKGVDSTLKIQPAELGDSAVYLCASSTSSYNEQFFGPGTRLTVL.

This clone has only one observation. The genes are TRBV15 and TRBJ2-2; 7 positions agree with TRBD1. Germline-derived CDR1 and CDR2 are LNHNV and YYDKDF (reference sequence). This CDR3 has 17 residues. J gave up 1 base and V 2 bases, and 7 bases lay outside the gene matches. The CDR3 is CATSRFSGTVNTGELFF. The CDR3 coding sequence is TGTGCCACCAGCAGATTCTCCGGGACAGTGAACACCGGGGAGCTGTTTTTT.

The chain joins TRBV11-2 to TRBJ1-4, with D unclear. Trimming took off 3 bases at V and 8 bases at J, with 7 bases between the two ends. There are 12 residues in the CDR3. Germline V gives CDR1 SGHAT, CDR2 FQNNGV. CDR3 in DNA: TGTGCCAGCAGCTTCGCGGGGGAAAAACTGTTTTTT. Its translation is CASSFAGEKLFF. The entire variable domain, with the rest obtained from reference TRBV11-2 and TRBJ1-4, is as follows: EAGVAQSPRYKIIEKRQSVAFWCNPISGHATLYWYQQILGQGPKLLIQFQNNGVVDDSQLPKDRFSAERLKGVDSTLKIQPAKLEDSAVYLCASSFAGEKLFFGSGTQLSVL.

CDR3 in amino acids: CASSPPPGNSPLHF. CDR3 in DNA: TGTGCCAGCTCACCACCCCCGGGGAATTCACCCCTCCACTTT. The V gene is TRBV18, the J gene TRBJ1-6; D is unclear. The germline V and J ends were trimmed by 0 bases and 7 bases, with 7 bases remaining between them. There are 14 residues in the CDR3. CDR1 and CDR2 from the germline V gene are KGHSH and LQKENI.

The chain couples TRBV27 to TRBJ1-6; D uncertain. Per germline, CDR1 MNHEY and CDR2 SMNVEV (reference sequence). The CDR3 totals 14 residues. V dropped 7 bases and J dropped 0 bases, with 7 bases sitting between them. CDR3 amino acids: CASKLSSYNSPLHF. The CDR3 region has the DNA TGTGCCAGCAAGCTTAGCTCCTATAATTCACCCCTCCACTTT.

The V gene is TRBV6-6, the J gene TRBJ1-3; D is ambiguous. Germline V gene sequence: CDR1 MNHNY, CDR2 SVGAGI (reference sequence). CDR3 length: 13 amino acids. Trimming removed 8 bases from V and 4 bases from J, with 12 bases in between. The CDR3: CASHGVGGNTIYF. CDR3 nucleotides: TGTGCCAGCCATGGAGTAGGCGGAAACACCATATATTTT.

This clone appeared once. V gene TRBV29-1 combines with J gene TRBJ2-3; perhaps TRBD1 as D (8 bases). This CDR3 is 15 amino acids long. Germline CDR1 is SQVTM and CDR2 is ANQGSEA. V was cut by 5 bases and J by 4 bases, with 19 bases left in between. In DNA, the CDR3 is TGCAGCGTTCTAGGACAGGGAGGGCTCTCAGATACGCAGTATTTT. Amino acid sequence: CSVLGQGGLSDTQYF.

The CDR3: CASNPPGQMNTEAFF. The CDR3 DNA reads as TGCGCCAGCAACCCTCCGGGACAGATGAACACTGAAGCTTTCTTT. The gene calls are TRBV5-1 and TRBJ1-1; TRBD1 agrees at 7 bases. Trimming removed 6 bases from V and 0 bases from J; junction bases left unmatched: 8. Germline-derived CDR1 and CDR2 are SGHRS and YFSETQ. The CDR3 has 15 residues.

On this clone: The same CDR3 arises from other DNA sequences in this sample as well. This chain joins TRBV13 and TRBJ1-6, with 8 bases fitting TRBD1. Germline-derived CDR1 and CDR2 are PRHDT and FYEKMQ (reference sequence). This CDR3 has 15 amino acids. With V trimmed by 5 bases and J by 11 bases, 11 bases remained unmatched. CDR3 coding DNA: TGTGCCAGCAGCCCTCGACAGGGGAGTTTAGCACCCCTCCACTTT. It specifies CASSPRQGSLAPLHF. The variable domain in full, completed from reference TRBV13 and TRBJ1-6, reads AAGVIQSPRHLIKEKRETATLKCYPIPRHDTVYWYQQGPGQDPQFLISFYEKMQSDKGSIPDRFSAQQFSDYHSELNMSSLELGDSALYFCASSPRQGSLAPLHFGNGTRLTVT.